In its sample, the clone carrying this T cell receptor (beta chain) was seen many times. Its matching antigen is unknown. V was clipped by 0 bases and J by 0 bases, with 11 bases between them. CDR1 is SQVTM and CDR2 is ANQGSEA in the germline V gene. This CDR3 region has 15 residues. Previously, flow cytometry had revealed CD8+CD57+ cell expansion in the patients chosen for sequencing. There were no patients without severe acquired aplastic anemia. Patients were therapy-naive when their blood was sampled. The sample is drawn from a study of CD8+CD57+ T cells in acquired aplastic anemia. General study findings and limits: Common to patients and controls were around 30 CD8+ CDR3 sequences.

Genomic DNA, serving as template, underwent TCR beta VDJ and CDR3 profiling. A single record per CDR3 protein comes from TCRdb applying MiXCR to the reads. The sample consists of around 430,000 distinct CDR3 sequences, over 25% of them appearing once. The sequence was collected from a human donor with aplastic anemia. The J gene is TRBJ2-5, the V gene TRBV29-1; D gene uncertain. Material for sequencing was sorted CD4+, CD8+, or CD8+CD57+ T cells (not recorded which) from PBMCs. The CDR3: CSVEDRLANQETQYF. In nucleotides, the CDR3 is TGCAGCGTTGAAGATCGGTTGGCCAACCAAGAGACCCAGTACTTC.